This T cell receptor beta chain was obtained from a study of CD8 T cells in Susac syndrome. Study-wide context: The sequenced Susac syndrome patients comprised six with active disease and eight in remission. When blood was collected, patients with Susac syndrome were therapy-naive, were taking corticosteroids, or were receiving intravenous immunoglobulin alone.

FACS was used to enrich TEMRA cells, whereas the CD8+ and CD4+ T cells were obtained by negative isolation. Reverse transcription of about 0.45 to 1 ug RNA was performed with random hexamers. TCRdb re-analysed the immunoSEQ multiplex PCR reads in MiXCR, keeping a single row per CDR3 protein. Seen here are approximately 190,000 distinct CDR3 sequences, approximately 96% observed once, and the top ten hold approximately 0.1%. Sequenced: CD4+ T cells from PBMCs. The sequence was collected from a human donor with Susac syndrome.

The CDR3 region is CASSFAGGDRSYEQYF. CDR3 DNA: TGTGCCAGCAGCTTTGCAGGGGGTGACCGCTCCTACGAGCAGTACTTC. The gene calls are TRBV5-4 and TRBJ2-7; 7 bases match TRBD1. The CDR3 has 16 residues. Germline-derived CDR1 and CDR2 are SGHNT and YYREEE (reference sequence). V lost 2 bases to trimming and J lost 0 bases; unmatched junction nucleotides: 8.